The present T cell receptor (beta chain) was sequenced within a study of identical twins. Healthy Caucasians were all of the donors. Germline V lookup: CDR1 SGHDN, CDR2 FVKESK. V was clipped by 4 bases and J by 9 bases, with 13 bases between them. This CDR3 contains 13 residues. One entry per CDR3 protein results from TCRdb running MiXCR on the 5' RACE reads. Found here are approximately 600,000 distinct CDR3 sequences, roughly 9.5% of them singletons; the top ten hold around 3%. This clonotype has only a few counts. Its antigen is currently unknown. Study findings and constraints: Where out-of-frame alpha sequences were twin-shared, they showed excess low generation probability. Interpretation of the results relied on cross-sectional statistical analysis and not on following the same donors.

In addition, the sample was reused for a study of yellow fever vaccine responses in identical twins.

This TCR was recovered from a woman aged 18-35 years in good health. Material: PBMCs. V is TRBV14 and J is TRBJ2-1; no firm D call. The chain's CDR3 is CASSPYISSEQFF. For the CDR3, the DNA is TGTGCCAGCAGCCCATACATTAGCAGTGAGCAGTTCTTC.